This T cell receptor beta chain comes out of a study of blood T cell repertoires in COVID-19. On the study more broadly: Acute and convalescent COVID-19 samples came from the United States, Italy and Spain. In each case, the material was cDNA or gDNA derived from T cells, B-cell-depleted T cells, or PBMCs.

The V end lost 5 bases, the J end lost 1 base, and 12 bases lay between the germline ends. The V gene's germline CDR1 is MNHEY and CDR2 SVGEGT. The CDR3 runs 14 residues. As handled by the study authors: The authors estimated nucleated cell counts from reference gene primer amplification. TCRdb's table, derived via immunoSEQ multiplex PCR, lists solely in-frame clones and lacks some. V and J calls and clone size are copied from that table; D and trimming were computed from the DNA. The repertoire holds about 380,000 clones, with nearly 90% as singletons. Input material: peripheral blood. This sequence originates from a man younger than 35 with active or convalescent COVID-19. The gene calls are TRBV6-2 or TRBV6-3 and TRBJ2-7; D is unresolved. CDR3 sequence: CASSLAGSSYEQYF. CDR3 coding DNA: TGTGCCAGCAGTCTGGCTGGCAGTTCCTACGAGCAGTACTTC.